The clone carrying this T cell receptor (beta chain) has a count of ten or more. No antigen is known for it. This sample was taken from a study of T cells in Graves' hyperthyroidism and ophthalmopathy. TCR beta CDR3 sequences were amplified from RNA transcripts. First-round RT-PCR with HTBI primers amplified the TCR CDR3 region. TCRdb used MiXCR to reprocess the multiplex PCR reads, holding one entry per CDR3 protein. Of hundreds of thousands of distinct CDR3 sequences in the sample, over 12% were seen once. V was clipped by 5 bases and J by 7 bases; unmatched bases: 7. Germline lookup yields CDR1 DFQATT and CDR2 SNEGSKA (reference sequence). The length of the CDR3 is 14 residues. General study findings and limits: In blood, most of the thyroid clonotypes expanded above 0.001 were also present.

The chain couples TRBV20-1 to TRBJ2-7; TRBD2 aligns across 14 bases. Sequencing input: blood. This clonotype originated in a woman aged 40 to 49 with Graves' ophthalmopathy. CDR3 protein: CSAGGTSGSGEQYF. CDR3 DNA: TGCAGTGCTGGTGGGACTAGCGGGAGTGGTGAGCAGTACTTC.